These T cell receptor beta chains were read from a single sample in a study of cytomegalovirus exposure and HLA in healthy donors. Measured with immunoSEQ multiplex PCR; TCRdb has only the in-frame clones, and not every one. The sample lists about 92,000 clones; around 81% were seen once. Material: PBMCs. The receptors originated from a man aged 18 to 29 in good health and CMV-seronegative. The CDR3 runs from the conserved cysteine through the conserved F or W. The D gene is left open where the match is weak. Clone size is not always given. Where it is, it says once, few, many or a class for expanded clones.

-,TRBJ2-5,TRBV29-1,-,TGCAGCGTTGAGGCCTCTAGCGTGGAGACCCAGTACTTC,CSVEASSVETQYF
-,TRBJ1-5,TRBV7-6,-,TGTGCCAGCAGCTCCCTATCTTGGGCTAGCCTGGGCGGTCAGCCCCAGCATTTT,CASSSLSWASLGGQPQHF
-,TRBJ2-3,TRBV4-1,TRBD1,TGCGCCAGCAGCCGCCTGGGGACAGGGGGCGAGGATACGCAGTATTTT,CASSRLGTGGEDTQYF
-,TRBJ2-5,TRBV14,TRBD2,TGTGCCAGCAGCCAAGTGATTGGACTAGCGGGGCTAGAGACCCAGTACTTC,CASSQVIGLAGLETQYF
-,TRBJ2-1,TRBV19,-,TGTGCCAGTAGTATAGCCCACGACAGCTACAATGAGCAGTTCTTC,CASSIAHDSYNEQFF
-,TRBJ2-5,TRBV7-9,-,TGTGCCAGCAGCTTTATGTTGGAGACTGAGACCCAGTACTTC,CASSFMLETETQYF
-,TRBJ2-7,TRBV18,TRBD2,TGTGCCAGCTCACCCGGGGGGTTCTACGAGCAGTACTTC,CASSPGGFYEQYF
few,TRBJ1-1,TRBV5-1,TRBD1,TGCGCCAGCAGCAAAGGACAGGGGGCATACACTGAAGCTTTCTTT,CASSKGQGAYTEAFF
-,TRBJ1-2,TRBV9,-,TGTGCCAGCAGCGTAGGGGCCGGTGCTCAGGGGCGATTCGGCTATGGCTACACCTTC,CASSVGAGAQGRFGYGYTF
once,TRBJ1-2,TRBV10-3,-,TGTGCCATCAGTGAGTCTGAGACATACCTCTATGGCTACACCTTC,CAISESETYLYGYTF
-,TRBJ2-4,TRBV1,-,TGCACCAGCAGCCAACGACTAGCGGGGGGCCTCAAAAACATTCAGTACTTC,CTSSQRLAGGLKNIQYF
few,TRBJ2-1,TRBV7-8,TRBD2,TGTGCCAGCAGCCCCGGGACTAGCGGGGGGGCGGTCTTCTTC,CASSPGTSGGAVFF
once,TRBJ1-5,TRBV16,-,TGTGCCAGCAGCCAATCACTCATTCCGTACGCATCCAATCAGCCCCAGCATTTT,CASSQSLIPYASNQPQHF
-,TRBJ2-1,TRBV9,TRBD2,TGTGCCAGCAGCCCCCGACTAGCGGGGGATATCAATGAGCAGTTCTTC,CASSPRLAGDINEQFF
-,TRBJ2-7,TRBV5-5,TRBD1,TGTGCCAGCAGCTCCGGGACAGGGTACTACGAGCAGTACTTC,CASSSGTGYYEQYF
-,TRBJ1-2,TRBV5-4,TRBD1,TGTGCCAGCAGTCTCGACAGGGGTTATGGCTACACCTTC,CASSLDRGYGYTF
-,TRBJ1-2,TRBV2,TRBD1,TGTGCCAGCAGGACGTATACAGGGGTGGTTGGCTACACCTTC,CASRTYTGVVGYTF
-,TRBJ2-5,TRBV7-9,-,TGTGCCAGCAGCTTAGCAAGCGGTTTTGGGCGGGAGACCCAGTACTTC,CASSLASGFGRETQYF
-,TRBJ1-6,TRBV7-2,TRBD1,TGTGCCAGCAGCCCCCGACAGGGGTATTCACCCCTCCACTTT,CASSPRQGYSPLHF
-,TRBJ2-7,TRBV6-1,TRBD2,TGTGCCAGCAGTGATGGCGGGACTAGCGGGCTCTCCTACGAGCAGTACTTC,CASSDGGTSGLSYEQYF
-,TRBJ2-2,TRBV29-1,-,TGCAGCGTTGAGCAGGGGTTGGCCGGGGAGCTGTTTTTT,CSVEQGLAGELFF
-,TRBJ1-4,TRBV12-2,-,TGTGCAAGTCGTACCGACGAGGGCGTCAATGAAAAACTGTTTTTT,CASRTDEGVNEKLFF
-,TRBJ2-3,TRBV30,-,TGTGCCTGGAGTGTTGGAGTAGGGGATAATACGCAGTATTTT,CAWSVGVGDNTQYF
-,TRBJ2-2,TRBV6-6,TRBD2,TGTGCCAGCACTGCCGGGACTACCATCACCGGGGAGCTGTTTTTT,CASTAGTTITGELFF
-,TRBJ2-1,TRBV5-1,-,TGCGCCAGCAGCCTAGGGGGCTACAATGAGCAGTTCTTC,CASSLGGYNEQFF
-,TRBJ2-7,TRBV6-1,TRBD1,TGTGCCAGCAGTGGACCCGGGACAGGCTGGTTTGAGCAGTACTTC,CASSGPGTGWFEQYF
few,TRBJ1-4,TRBV4-1,TRBD1,TGCGCCAGCAGCACCCAAACGAGGACAGGGGGCCGGGAAAAACTGTTTTTT,CASSTQTRTGGREKLFF
-,TRBJ1-5,TRBV27,TRBD1,TGTGCCAGCAGTCCCGGGACAGCCCTGAATCAGCCCCAGCATTTT,CASSPGTALNQPQHF